This TCR beta chain came from a study of OX40 agonist ivuxolimab in advanced cancers. A note on this clone: What it recognizes is unknown.

General observations from the study: Certain nonresponding patients likewise had low normalized T-cell clonal expansion. Both CD4+ and CD8+ T cell populations in blood had undergone clonal expansion by week 6 at 0.1 to 3.0 mg/kg.

Autoimmune disease history or systemic immunosuppression led to patients being barred. Samples were taken at baseline and on day 1 of cycles 4 and 7. The method was immunoSEQ multiplex PCR; TCRdb's version includes in-frame clones alone and lacks a portion of them. Here the sample spans tens of thousands of clones, 88% being singletons. The sample consisted of CD4+ or CD8+ T cells sorted from blood, taken in a trial of the OX40 agonist ivuxolimab. The TCR was taken from an adult with an advanced solid tumor such as melanoma, head and neck, liver or kidney cancer.

Written as DNA, the CDR3 is TGCGCCAGCAGTGAGTCGCTGGGTCCTGTCCCCGGGGAGCTGTTTTTT. Protein: CASSESLGPVPGELFF. The rearrangement joins TRBV10-1 to TRBJ2-2; D is undetermined. V lost 0 bases and J lost 6, with 14 bases in between. There are 16 residues in the CDR3. Germline V gives CDR1 WNHNN, CDR2 SYGVQD (reference sequence).